These 27 T cell receptor beta chains came from one sample sequenced in a study of blood T cell repertoires in COVID-19. Produced via immunoSEQ multiplex PCR; TCRdb's table is partial and in-frame only. The sample yields 6,400 or so clones, roughly four fifths seen once. What was sequenced was peripheral blood. The source of these receptors is a man between 60 and 70 years old with acute or convalescent COVID-19.

The genes are TRBV7-2 and TRBJ2-4; TRBD1 agrees at 8 bases. V lost 5 bases and J lost 2; bases outside the gene matches: 11. The germline gives CDR1 SGHTA, CDR2 FQGNSA. This CDR3 is built from 17 residues. CDR3 sequence (DNA): TGTGCCAGCAGCCCTAACGCTGGACAGGGAACCAAAAACATTCAGTACTTC. Translating it yields CASSPNAGQGTKNIQYF. The whole variable domain, remainder taken from reference TRBV7-2 and TRBJ2-4, is GAGVSQSPSNKVTEKGKDVELRCDPISGHTALYWYRQSLGQGLEFLIYFQGNSAPDKSGLPSDRFSAERTGGSVSTLTIQRTQQEDSAVYLCASSPNAGQGTKNIQYFGAGTRLSVL.

This clone was recorded once. The chain is built from TRBV18 and TRBJ2-1; D is unresolved. This CDR3 has 11 amino acids. CDR1 is KGHSH, CDR2 LQKENI, per germline. The V end lost 3 bases, the J end lost 5 bases, and 2 bases lay between the germline ends. The DNA for the CDR3 is TGTGCCAGCTCACCTAACAATGAGCAGTTCTTC. Translated, it gives CASSPNNEQFF.

V is TRBV19 and J is TRBJ1-6, with 7 nucleotides matching TRBD1. This CDR3 is 13 amino acids long. Germline CDR1 reads LNHDA; CDR2 reads SQIVND (reference sequence). V lost 10 bases and J lost 3; bases outside the gene matches: 3. The CDR3 here is CAIRDSYNSPLHF. The CDR3 region has the DNA TGTGCCATAAGGGACAGCTATAATTCACCCCTCCACTTT.

V and J are TRBV11-2 and TRBJ1-1, with D perhaps matching TRBD1 (5 bases). CDR1 and CDR2 (germline): SGHAT, FQNNGV. V gave up 5 bases and J gave up 4 bases, with 14 bases separating them. The CDR3 runs to 14 residues. The chain's CDR3 is CASSAGEWSTEAFF. The CDR3 DNA is TGTGCCAGCAGCGCGGGGGAATGGAGCACTGAAGCTTTCTTT.

The chain couples TRBV19 to TRBJ1-5, with 10 bases identical to TRBD1. The CDR3 spans 14 residues. The trim removed 3 bases at V and 6 bases at J, leaving 2 bases unmatched. Germline V CDR1 and CDR2: LNHDA, SQIVND (reference sequence). The CDR3 region has the DNA TGTGCCAGTAGTATTGACAGGGGGCTTCAGCCCCAGCATTTT. Amino acids: CASSIDRGLQPQHF.

V usage is TRBV11-2 and J usage is TRBJ2-1, with 9 bases lining up with TRBD2. The V gene's germline CDR1 is SGHAT and CDR2 FQNNGV. The J segment lost 12 bases and the V segment lost 4 bases, leaving 7 bases of the junction unmatched. The CDR3 covers 13 residues. CDR3 bases: TGTGCCAGCAGCTCAGGGACTAGCTCGGTGCAGTTCTTC. Translating gives CASSSGTSSVQFF.

The chain employs TRBV5-1 and TRBJ2-1; weak D call: TRBD2 (6 bases). Trimming removed 7 bases from V and 6 bases from J, with 14 bases in between. CDR1 and CDR2 (germline): SGHRS, YFSETQ. CDR3 length: 13 amino acids. CDR3 residues: CASQTSSLNEQFF. For the CDR3, the DNA is TGCGCCAGCCAGACTAGTTCCCTCAATGAGCAGTTCTTC.

The genes are TRBV30 and TRBJ2-1; tentative D call: TRBD1 (6 bases). CDR3 length: 16 residues. The ends were cut back, 1 base at V and 7 bases at J, with 20 bases in the middle. Germline-derived CDR1 and CDR2 are GTSNPN and SVGIG (reference sequence). CDR3 loop: CAWSGGRSQGQNEQFF. For the CDR3, the DNA is TGTGCCTGGAGTGGGGGGCGGTCGCAGGGACAAAATGAGCAGTTCTTC.

J is TRBJ1-6 and V is TRBV19; 10 bases match TRBD1. The germline CDR1 and CDR2 sequences are LNHDA and SQIVND (reference sequence). CDR3 length equals 13 residues. V lost 5 bases and J lost 9; bases outside the gene matches: 1. This CDR3 reads CASSGQGGSPLHF. The CDR3 region has the DNA TGTGCCAGTAGTGGACAGGGGGGTTCACCCCTCCACTTT.

The chain links TRBV18 to TRBJ1-1; TRBD1 agrees at 11 bases. V was pared by 1 base and J by 0 bases, with 10 bases of the junction left unmatched. Looked up from germline, CDR1 is KGHSH and CDR2 is LQKENI. The CDR3 sequence is 19 residues long. CDR3 sequence reads: CASSPRSRTGGPMNTEAFF. Here the CDR3 DNA reads TGTGCCAGCTCACCACGTTCACGGACAGGGGGCCCAATGAACACTGAAGCTTTCTTT.

This clone was seen a single time. CDR3 bases: TGCGCCAGCAGCCAAGATAGCGCTAGCGGGGGGAATGAGCAGTTCTTC. The encoded protein is CASSQDSASGGNEQFF. The genes are TRBV4-3 and TRBJ2-1, with 11 bases that match TRBD2. With 0 bases clipped from V and 7 bases from J, the junction kept 5 bases outside the gene matches. In germline, CDR1 is LGHNA, CDR2 YSLEER. This CDR3 comprises 16 residues.

V gene TRBV11-2 combines with J gene TRBJ2-7, with TRBD1 as a possible D gene (6 bases). The germline V gene has CDR1 SGHAT and CDR2 FQNNGV. V lost 1 base to trimming and J lost 7 bases, with 11 bases between them. The CDR3 spans 13 residues. CDR3 in amino acids: CASSLGQATEQYF. DNA for the CDR3: TGTGCCAGCAGCTTAGGACAGGCTACGGAGCAGTACTTC.

This clone was recorded a few times. This rearrangement joins TRBV7-2 to TRBJ2-7; TRBD1 matches 9 bases. The CDR3 sequence is 15 residues long. Germline-derived CDR1 and CDR2 are SGHTA and FQGNSA. The V segment lost 5 bases and the J segment 3 bases; nucleotides outside the gene matches: 8. The CDR3, as DNA: TGTGCCAGCAGCCCCGGGACAGGGTCTTACTACGAGCAGTACTTC. The encoded protein is CASSPGTGSYYEQYF.

This rearrangement joins TRBV19 to TRBJ2-2; D is perhaps TRBD1 (7 bases). The V end lost 3 bases, the J end lost 8 bases, and 13 bases lay between the germline ends. Germline values: CDR1 LNHDA, CDR2 SQIVND (reference sequence). The CDR3 covers 14 residues. The CDR3 is CASSIGTAGGELFF. CDR3 bases: TGTGCCAGTAGTATCGGGACAGCGGGTGGGGAGCTGTTTTTT.

The J gene is TRBJ2-7, the V gene TRBV2, with D unclear. Germline lookup yields CDR1 SNHLY and CDR2 FYNNEI. V shed 7 bases and J shed 6 bases, with 13 bases lying between them. The CDR3 runs 12 residues. As DNA, the CDR3 is TGTGCCAGCACCGGTTTTCTCTTCGAGCAGTACTTC. Its translation is CASTGFLFEQYF.

The chain uses TRBV5-1 and TRBJ2-5, with no clear D. The CDR3 loop spans 14 amino acids. Trimming removed 1 base from V and 2 bases from J, with 9 bases in between. Germline values: CDR1 SGHRS, CDR2 YFSETQ. This chain's CDR3 is CASSLPSAQETQYF. In DNA, the CDR3 is TGCGCCAGCAGCTTGCCCTCAGCGCAAGAGACCCAGTACTTC. Supplemented by reference TRBV5-1 and TRBJ2-5, the full variable domain reads KAGVTQTPRYLIKTRGQQVTLSCSPISGHRSVSWYQQTPGQGLQFLFEYFSETQRNKGNFPGRFSGRQFSNSRSEMNVSTLELGDSALYLCASSLPSAQETQYFGPGTRLLVL.

The V gene is TRBV3-1 (or the pseudogene TRBV3-2), the J gene TRBJ1-5; 7 bases are a match to TRBD1. The CDR3 sequence is 16 residues long. V shed 1 base, J shed 4 bases, and the junction held 7 bases outside the gene matches. The germline CDR1 and CDR2 sequences are LGHDT and YNNKEL (reference sequence). The CDR3 sequence is CASSQGLGQRNQPQHF. The CDR3 nucleotides read TGTGCCAGCAGCCAAGGTTTGGGACAGAGAAATCAGCCCCAGCATTTT.

By share, this clone ranks as large. The chain employs TRBV7-2 and TRBJ1-1; 8 bases fit TRBD1. The CDR3 spans 14 residues. Trimming took 2 bases from V and 5 from J; bases not matched to a gene: 4. Germline CDR1 reads SGHTA; CDR2 reads FQGNSA. CDR3 amino acids: CASSLQGARTEAFF. The DNA for the CDR3 is TGTGCCAGCAGCTTACAGGGGGCGAGGACTGAAGCTTTCTTT.

The table lists this clone with a few counts. The chain recombines TRBV7-3 with TRBJ2-2; 12 nucleotides align to TRBD2. This CDR3 has 17 amino acids. Germline CDR1 SGHTA, CDR2 FQGTGA. After removal of 5 bases from V and 5 bases from J, the junction contained 9 bases not matched to a gene. As DNA, the CDR3 is TGTGCCAGCAGCATACTAGCGGGGGGCCACGGGACCGGGGAGCTGTTTTTT. Protein: CASSILAGGHGTGELFF.

The chain recombines TRBV29-1 with TRBJ2-5, with TRBD2 as a possible D gene (6 bases). V lost 2 bases and J 4 bases, leaving 8 bases between the germline ends. Per the germline V gene, CDR1 is SQVTM and CDR2 is ANQGSEA. The CDR3 sequence is 12 residues long. The CDR3 loop is CSVELGGETQYF. The CDR3 nucleotides read TGCAGCGTTGAACTGGGGGGAGAGACCCAGTACTTC.

This chain links TRBV7-8 with TRBJ1-5, with D maybe TRBD1 (5 bases). Trimming left V 5 bases short and J 5 bases short, with 16 bases between. In germline, CDR1 is SGHVS, CDR2 FQNEAQ. This CDR3 contains 15 residues. CDR3 residues: CASSQEAREDQPQHF. CDR3 coding DNA: TGTGCCAGCAGCCAAGAGGCCAGGGAAGATCAGCCCCAGCATTTT.

This rearrangement joins TRBV15 to TRBJ2-2; TRBD2 agrees at 9 bases. The germline CDR1 and CDR2 sequences are LNHNV and YYDKDF (reference sequence). The V segment lost 0 bases and the J segment 3 bases; nucleotides outside the gene matches: 5. The CDR3 extends over 17 amino acids. The CDR3 loop reads CATSREGGGAHTGELFF. The CDR3 coding sequence is TGTGCCACCAGCAGAGAAGGCGGGGGGGCTCACACCGGGGAGCTGTTTTTT.

The chain has TRBV11-2 and TRBJ2-1; 12 bases agree with TRBD2. Germline assignment: CDR1 SGHAT and CDR2 FQNNGV. The CDR3 loop spans 15 amino acids. The ends lost 5 bases at V and 9 bases at J; junction bases unmatched: 8. In DNA form, the CDR3 reads TGTGCCAGCAGCAACACACTAGCGGGGGGCGGTGAGCAGTTCTTC. Its protein product is CASSNTLAGGGEQFF.

The CDR3 spells CSVGQDNYGYTF. The CDR3 DNA reads as TGCAGCGTTGGACAGGACAACTATGGCTACACCTTC. The rearrangement links TRBV29-1 to TRBJ1-2; D might be TRBD1 (6 bases). CDR3 size: 12 residues. The germline V gene has CDR1 SQVTM and CDR2 ANQGSEA. The V end was cut by 4 bases, the J end by 2 bases, with 8 bases between. Looking up the rest from reference TRBV29-1 and TRBJ1-2 gives the full variable domain: SAVISQKPSRDICQRGTSLTIQCQVDSQVTMMFWYRQQPGQSLTLIATANQGSEATYESGFVIDKFPISRPNLTFSTLTVSNMSPEDSSIYLCSVGQDNYGYTFGSGTRLTVV.

On this clone itself: Mismatch with germline at one junction end may stem from a read error. The chain uses TRBV30 and TRBJ1-1; tentative D call: TRBD1 (6 bases). This CDR3 spans 14 amino acids. Germline V CDR1 and CDR2: GTSNPN, SVGIG (reference sequence). The CDR3 spells CAWANLRQAKPPFF. CDR3 nucleotides: TGTGCCTGGGCTAATCTTCGACAGGCCAAGCCCCCCTTTTTT.

This clone showed up just a few times. The V call is TRBV4-3, the J call TRBJ1-2; D gene unclear. The CDR3 has 15 amino acids. Germline V gene data show CDR1 as LGHNA and CDR2 as YSLEER. The V end was cut by 3 bases, the J end by 8 bases, with 19 bases between. CDR3 nucleotides: TGCGCCAGCAGCCAGTCACTCACGTCTCAAGAGGGCTACACCTTC. Protein product: CASSQSLTSQEGYTF.

This chain links TRBV19 with TRBJ1-6, with 8 bases matching TRBD1. J gave up 11 bases and V 6 bases, and 9 bases lay outside the gene matches. Germline V gives CDR1 LNHDA, CDR2 SQIVND (reference sequence). The CDR3 runs 14 residues. CDR3 in DNA: TGTGCCAGTAGAGGACAGGGCGATGGTACACCCCTCCACTTT. The encoded protein is CASRGQGDGTPLHF. Variable domain in full (rest from reference TRBV19 and TRBJ1-6): DGGITQSPKYLFRKEGQNVTLSCEQNLNHDAMYWYRQDPGQGLRLIYYSQIVNDFQKGDIAEGYSVSREKKESFPLTVTSAQKNPTAFYLCASRGQGDGTPLHFGNGTRLTVT.